This T cell receptor (beta chain) was sequenced in a study of vaccination and CD4 T cells after COVID-19. On the study more broadly: Collection of post-vaccine samples followed dose two by a median around 72 days, spanning a range of 14 to 241.

Indicated time point: late sampling 161 to 241 days after vaccination in three convalescent patients. In its sample, this clonotype was seen a few times. The CDR3 covers 14 residues. The ends were cut back, 2 bases at V and 0 bases at J, with 6 bases in the middle. From germline, CDR1 is MRHNA and CDR2 SNTAGT. TCRdb itself ran the PCR reads through MiXCR, one entry per CDR3 protein. In the table there are some 33,000 distinct CDR3 sequences, 36% of which are singletons. The TCR sequence derives from a human donor who had recovered from COVID-19. The genes are TRBV6-4 and TRBJ2-3; D not certain. The material was CD4+ T cells from blood, obtained about 7 months after SARS-CoV-2 vaccination. The CDR3 reads CASSDGGSTDTQYF. In nucleotides, the CDR3 is TGTGCCAGCAGTGACGGCGGCAGCACAGATACGCAGTATTTT.